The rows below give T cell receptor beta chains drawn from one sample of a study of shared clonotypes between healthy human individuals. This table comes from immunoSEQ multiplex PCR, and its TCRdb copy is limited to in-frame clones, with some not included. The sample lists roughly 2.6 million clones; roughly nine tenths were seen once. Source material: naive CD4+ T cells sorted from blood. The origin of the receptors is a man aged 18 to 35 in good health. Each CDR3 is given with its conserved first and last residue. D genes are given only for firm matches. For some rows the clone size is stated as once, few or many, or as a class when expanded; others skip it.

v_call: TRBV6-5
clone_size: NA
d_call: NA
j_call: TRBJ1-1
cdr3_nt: TGTGCCAGCGGACGGGGAGGGACTGAAGCTTTCTTT
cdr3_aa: CASGRGGTEAFF

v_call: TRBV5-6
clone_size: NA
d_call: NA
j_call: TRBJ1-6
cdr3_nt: TGTGCCAGCACCCCTAATGGGGGGCATGATAATTCACCCCTCCACTTT
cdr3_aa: CASTPNGGHDNSPLHF

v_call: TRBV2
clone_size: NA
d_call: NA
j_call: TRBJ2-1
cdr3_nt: TGTGCCAGCAGTGAAGACAGGTCTGAGCAGTTCTTC
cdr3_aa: CASSEDRSEQFF

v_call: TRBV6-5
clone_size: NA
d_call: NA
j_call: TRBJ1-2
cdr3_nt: TGTGCCAGCAGTACATGGATTGGAGGGTTGGATGGCTACACCTTC
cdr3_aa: CASSTWIGGLDGYTF

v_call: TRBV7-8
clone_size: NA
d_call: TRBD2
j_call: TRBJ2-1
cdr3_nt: TGTGCCAGCAGCTTAGCGGTGACTAGCGGGAGTAGTGAGCAGTTCTTC
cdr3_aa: CASSLAVTSGSSEQFF

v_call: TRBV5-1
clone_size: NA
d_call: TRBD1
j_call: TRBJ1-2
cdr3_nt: TGCGCCAGCAGCGGGATGACAGGGGCCGGCTATGGCTACACCTTC
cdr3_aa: CASSGMTGAGYGYTF

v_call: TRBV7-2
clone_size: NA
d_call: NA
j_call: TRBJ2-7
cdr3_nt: TGTGCCAGCAGCTTGGGCGTTGCCTACGAGCAGTACTTC
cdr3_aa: CASSLGVAYEQYF

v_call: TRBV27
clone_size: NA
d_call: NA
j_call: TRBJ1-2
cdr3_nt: TGTGCCCGGCACGGGAACTATGGCTACACCTTC
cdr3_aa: CARHGNYGYTF

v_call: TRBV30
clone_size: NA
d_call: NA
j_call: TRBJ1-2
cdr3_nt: TGTGCCTGGAGTAGGCTCCCGCTTCATGGCTACACCTTC
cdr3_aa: CAWSRLPLHGYTF

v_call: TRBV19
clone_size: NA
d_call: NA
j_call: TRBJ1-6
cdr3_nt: TGTGCCAGTAGTTCTGGACAAACGAATAATTCACCCCTCCACTTT
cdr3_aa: CASSSGQTNNSPLHF

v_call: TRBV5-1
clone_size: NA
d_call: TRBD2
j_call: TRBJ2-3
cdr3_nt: TGCGCCAGCAGCTTGGAGCGGGGGGACACAGATACGCAGTATTTT
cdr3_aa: CASSLERGDTDTQYF

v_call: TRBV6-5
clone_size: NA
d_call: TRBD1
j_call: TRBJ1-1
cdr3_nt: TGTGCCAGCAGAGGCCGGGACAGGGGTCCGACAGCTTTCTTT
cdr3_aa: CASRGRDRGPTAFF

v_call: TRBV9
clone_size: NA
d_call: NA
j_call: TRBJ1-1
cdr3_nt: TGTGCCAGCAGCCCCCCCGCGTGGGGGAACACTGAAGCTTTCTTT
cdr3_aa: CASSPPAWGNTEAFF

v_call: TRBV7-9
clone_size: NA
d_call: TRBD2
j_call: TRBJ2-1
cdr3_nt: TGTGCCAGCAGCATCCCGACTAGCGGAGCCAACAATGAGCAGTTCTTC
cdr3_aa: CASSIPTSGANNEQFF

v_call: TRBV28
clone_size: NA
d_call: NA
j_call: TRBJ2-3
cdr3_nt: TGTGCCAGCAGTTTAACAGTTCCAGATACGCAGTATTTT
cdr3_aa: CASSLTVPDTQYF

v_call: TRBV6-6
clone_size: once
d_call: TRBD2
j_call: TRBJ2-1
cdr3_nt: TGTGCCAGCAGACTAGCGGGAGGCCTCGGTGAGCAGTTCTTC
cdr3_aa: CASRLAGGLGEQFF

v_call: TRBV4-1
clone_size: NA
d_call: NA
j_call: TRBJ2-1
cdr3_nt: TGCGCCAGCAGTCCTGGGCGATTATCGGGCAATGAGCAGTTCTTC
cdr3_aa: CASSPGRLSGNEQFF

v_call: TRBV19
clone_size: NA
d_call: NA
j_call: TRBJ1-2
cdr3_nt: TGTGCCAGTAGTATAAACCCCCTGGACTATGGCTACACCTTC
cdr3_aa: CASSINPLDYGYTF

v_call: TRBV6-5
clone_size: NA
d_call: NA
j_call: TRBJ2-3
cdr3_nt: TGTGCCAGCAGATCCTCAAGGGGGGCCTATACGCAGTATTTT
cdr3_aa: CASRSSRGAYTQYF

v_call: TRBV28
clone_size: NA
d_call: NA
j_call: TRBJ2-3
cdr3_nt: TGTGCCAGCAGTCCCTCAGGGGCATACACAGATACGCAGTATTTT
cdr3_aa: CASSPSGAYTDTQYF

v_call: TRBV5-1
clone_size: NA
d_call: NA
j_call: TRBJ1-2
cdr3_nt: TGCGCCAGCAGCTTGGCGGCGGACAGAAGCTATGGCTACACCTTC
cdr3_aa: CASSLAADRSYGYTF

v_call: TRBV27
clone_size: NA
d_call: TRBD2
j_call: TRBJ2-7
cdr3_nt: TGTGCCAGCAGTATGCTAGCGGGAGGATCCTACGAGCAGTACTTC
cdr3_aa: CASSMLAGGSYEQYF

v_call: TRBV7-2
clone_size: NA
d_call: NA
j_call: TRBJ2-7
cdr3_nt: TGTGCCAGCAGCTTAGCGAACGGACCCTACGAGCAGTACTTC
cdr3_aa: CASSLANGPYEQYF

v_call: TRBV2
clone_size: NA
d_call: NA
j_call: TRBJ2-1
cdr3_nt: TGTGCCAGCAGTGCGGTCGGGCCCAGCTCCTACAATGAGCAGTTCTTC
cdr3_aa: CASSAVGPSSYNEQFF

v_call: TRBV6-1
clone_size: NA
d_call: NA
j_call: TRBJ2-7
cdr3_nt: TGTGCCAGCAGTATAGAACACTCCTACGAGCAGTACTTC
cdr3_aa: CASSIEHSYEQYF

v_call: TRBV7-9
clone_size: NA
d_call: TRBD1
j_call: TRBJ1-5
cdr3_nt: TGTGCCAGCAGCTTAGCCCGGACAGGGTGGAATCAGCCCCAGCATTTT
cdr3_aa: CASSLARTGWNQPQHF

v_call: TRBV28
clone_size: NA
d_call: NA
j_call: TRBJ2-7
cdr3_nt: TGTGCCAGCATCGGGACGGGAAGCTCCTACGAGCAGTACTTC
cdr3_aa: CASIGTGSSYEQYF

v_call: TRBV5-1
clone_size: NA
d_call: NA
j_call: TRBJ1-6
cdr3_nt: TGCGCCAGCAGCCTATCAACTGGGCAGAATAATTCACCCCTCCACTTT
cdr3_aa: CASSLSTGQNNSPLHF

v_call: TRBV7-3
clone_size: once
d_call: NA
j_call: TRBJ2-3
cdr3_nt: TGTGCCAGCAGTGCCTTGGGACCCTCTTCGCCAGATACGCAGTATTTT
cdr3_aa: CASSALGPSSPDTQYF

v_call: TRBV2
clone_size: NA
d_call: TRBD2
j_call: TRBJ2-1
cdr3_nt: TGTGCCAGCAGTGAAGGGACTACTAGCGGGCGGCAGAATGAGCAGTTCTTC
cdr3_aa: CASSEGTTSGRQNEQFF

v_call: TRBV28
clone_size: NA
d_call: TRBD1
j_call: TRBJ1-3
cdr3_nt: TGTGCCAGCAATGCAGGGGGCTCTGGAAACACCATATATTTT
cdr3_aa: CASNAGGSGNTIYF

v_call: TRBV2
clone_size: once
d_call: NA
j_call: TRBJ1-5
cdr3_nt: TGTGCCAGCATTCAATCGGAGAATCAGCCCCAGCATTTT
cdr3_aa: CASIQSENQPQHF

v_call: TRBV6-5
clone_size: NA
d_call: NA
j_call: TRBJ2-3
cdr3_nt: TGTGCCAGCAGGCAGGTCCTGACCACAGATACGCAGTATTTT
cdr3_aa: CASRQVLTTDTQYF

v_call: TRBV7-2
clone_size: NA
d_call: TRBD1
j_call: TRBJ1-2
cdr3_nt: TGTGCCAGCAGCTCACCGGGACAGGGCTTCTATGGCTACACCTTC
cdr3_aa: CASSSPGQGFYGYTF